This entry concerns a single T cell receptor (beta chain). What antigen it recognizes has not been identified. No base quality information exists; no much larger clone differs at one position. This sample is part of a study of blood T cell repertoires in COVID-19 (dated by TCRdb to 2018 to 2021). Study-level background: The collaborator samples originated in the United States, Italy and Spain and spanned the acute and convalescent phases of COVID-19. The prospective study material was composed of cDNA or gDNA derived from T cells, B-cell-depleted T cells, or PBMCs. The dataset comprised deeply sampled blood TCRbeta repertoires from subjects exposed to, actively infected with, or recovered from COVID-19. A freely available public database, intended as a resource for researchers studying the immune response to SARS-CoV-2, is where the repertoires were released. Samples came from the ongoing ImmuneRACE study (first 160 participants) plus 1,254 subjects from 6 global collaborators. Nearly every sample came with metadata listing a de-identified subject ID, COVID-19 status, age in years and sex. HLA class I and class II types, where available, came from metadata supplied by the sample provider rather than from assay-based typing.

Whole blood was collected in K2EDTA tubes by collaborating institutions according to the institutions' own protocols. For TCRbeta analysis, collaborators shipped samples in one of three forms: frozen whole blood, isolated PBMCs, or DNA extracted from either of those sample types. TCRbeta CDR3 regions were amplified from genomic DNA by means of the immunoSEQ Assay, a bias-controlled multiplex PCR. In the authors' own workflow: The number of nucleated cells in each sample was estimated by amplification of reference gene primers within the assay. To quantify the absolute abundance of each unique TCRbeta CDR3 rearrangement, sequence reads were collapsed and filtered. For each sample, productive Simpson clonality was calculated as the square root of Simpson's diversity index across productive rearrangements. TCRdb obtained this table from immuneACCESS and retained in-frame rearrangements with V and J assigned. These tables miss some clones; where compared with another copy, unresolved V genes account for less than half of the shortfall, and the remainder is unexplained. Clone size and the V and J calls come from that table; the DNA yielded D and trimming. This sample comprises some 99,000 clones, around four fifths of them detected only once. Around a sixth of the sample goes to the ten largest clones.

The CDR3 covers 12 residues, taking in both the cysteine and the phenylalanine. The DNA shown is the 36-base CDR3, in frame from base 1. From a lookup of the germline V gene, CDR1 and CDR2 are MNHEY and SVGAGI. Germline trimming: 6 bases from V, 5 bases from J; junction bases outside gene matches: 4. What the authors observed across the whole study: The quantity of clinical and demographic metadata differed by source and by participant and was supplied without curation.

The sequenced sample was peripheral blood. The V and J segments used are TRBV6-5 and TRBJ2-7; 7 junctional bases match TRBD2. This TCR came from a woman aged 60-75 years with acute or convalescent COVID-19. The nucleotide sequence is TGTGCCAGCAGGCGACTAGCAAACGAGCAGTACTTC. It codes for CASRRLANEQYF.